This passage covers 22 T cell receptor beta chains from one sample sequenced in a study of T cell changes during pregnancy in multiple sclerosis. This table comes from immunoSEQ multiplex PCR, and its TCRdb copy is limited to in-frame clones, with some not included. This table has about 59,000 clones, more than 85% appearing once. Sequenced material: peripheral blood, taken in the third trimester of pregnancy. The receptor set was obtained from a female donor in good health, enrolled as a control in a pregnancy study.

V and J are TRBV5-1 and TRBJ1-2; a weak D match, TRBD1 (5 bases). The V end lost 0 bases, the J end lost 3 bases, and 12 bases lay between the germline ends. This CDR3 comprises 15 residues. The V gene's germline CDR1 is SGHRS and CDR2 YFSETQ. As DNA, the CDR3 is TGCGCCAGCAGCTTGGGGGGCAGGGCTCACTATGGCTACACCTTC. Its protein is CASSLGGRAHYGYTF.

The chain is built from TRBV5-6 and TRBJ2-7; TRBD2 matches 7 bases. With V trimmed by 3 bases and J by 5 bases, 5 bases remained unmatched. This CDR3 is 13 amino acids long. Germline values: CDR1 SGHDT, CDR2 YYEEEE. The CDR3 sequence is CASSSPGGNEQYF. The CDR3 bases are TGTGCCAGCAGCTCGCCGGGGGGTAACGAGCAGTACTTC.

The rearrangement links TRBV5-1 to TRBJ2-1, with 8 bases identical to TRBD2. The germline gives CDR1 SGHRS, CDR2 YFSETQ. CDR3 size: 15 residues. The J segment lost 5 bases and the V segment lost 0 bases, leaving 4 bases of the junction unmatched. CDR3 protein: CASSLVRGANNEQFF. CDR3 nucleotides: TGCGCCAGCAGCTTGGTGCGGGGGGCGAACAATGAGCAGTTCTTC.

V gene TRBV28 combines with J gene TRBJ2-1; tentatively, D is TRBD2 (6 bases). The CDR3 has 16 residues. Trimming took 2 bases from V and 5 from J, leaving 16 bases between them. The germline V gene has CDR1 MDHEN and CDR2 SYDVKM. Here the CDR3 DNA reads TGTGCCAGCAGTTTACAGACTAGAGTCAGGGACAATGAGCAGTTCTTC. As protein: CASSLQTRVRDNEQFF.

This chain connects TRBV4-2 to TRBJ2-3; D ambiguous. CDR1 and CDR2 (germline): LGHNA, YNFKEQ. V shed 1 base and J shed 5 bases, with 10 bases lying between them. The CDR3 covers 14 residues. CDR3 bases: TGTGCCAGCAGCCAAGGGCCTCTAGGAGATACGCAGTATTTT. Protein product: CASSQGPLGDTQYF.

This sequence joins TRBV6-1 and TRBJ2-5; 10 bases match TRBD1. The CDR3 runs 14 residues. With 8 bases clipped from V and 4 bases from J, the junction kept 7 bases outside the gene matches. Germline CDR1 reads MNHNS; CDR2 reads SASEGT. CDR3 nucleotide sequence: TGTGCCAGCTATAAGACAGGGGGCGCAGAGACCCAGTACTTC. Protein product: CASYKTGGAETQYF.

V is TRBV6-1 and J is TRBJ1-2; 7 nucleotides match TRBD1. Losses at the gene ends were 6 bases for V and 2 bases for J; bases not matched to a gene: 3. The CDR3 loop spans 13 amino acids. From germline, CDR1 is MNHNS and CDR2 SASEGT. Written as DNA, the CDR3 is TGTGCCAGCAGAGGACAGGACAACTATGGCTACACCTTC. This encodes CASRGQDNYGYTF.

In this sample, this clone turned up once. The gene calls are TRBV29-1 and TRBJ2-2, with TRBD1 as a possible D gene (6 bases). V lost 6 bases, J lost 1 base, and 12 bases lay in between. This CDR3 comprises 14 residues. Per the germline V gene, CDR1 is SQVTM and CDR2 is ANQGSEA. CDR3 nucleotide sequence: TGCAGCGTCAAGAAACAGGGGAACACCGGGGAGCTGTTTTTT. Protein: CSVKKQGNTGELFF.

The chain has TRBV6-1 and TRBJ1-2; a weak D match, TRBD1 (6 bases). Germline CDR1 MNHNS, CDR2 SASEGT. The V end was cut by 3 bases, the J end by 0 bases, with 14 bases between. The CDR3 is made up of 16 amino acids. This CDR3 is CASSDRQESANYGYTF. The CDR3 nucleotides read TGTGCCAGCAGTGACCGACAGGAGTCTGCTAACTATGGCTACACCTTC.

The gene calls are TRBV7-2 and TRBJ2-5; TRBD1 agrees at 7 bases. The CDR3 extends over 13 amino acids. V lost 5 bases and J lost 8; bases outside the gene matches: 8. Germline V gene sequence: CDR1 SGHTA, CDR2 FQGNSA. The CDR3 sequence is CASSQVQGFTQYF. The CDR3 DNA reads as TGTGCCAGCAGCCAAGTACAGGGGTTCACCCAGTACTTC.

The J gene is TRBJ1-2, the V gene TRBV27, with TRBD1 matching over 8 bases. The CDR3 runs to 13 residues. The trim removed 4 bases at V and 4 bases at J, leaving 2 bases unmatched. Germline V gives CDR1 MNHEY, CDR2 SMNVEV (reference sequence). CDR3 protein: CASSSTGVYGYTF. The CDR3 DNA reads as TGTGCCAGCAGTTCGACAGGGGTCTATGGCTACACCTTC.

This chain connects TRBV7-8 to TRBJ1-5; no clear D. The CDR3 is 16 residues long. Germline-derived CDR1 and CDR2 are SGHVS and FQNEAQ. V lost 1 base and J 3 bases, leaving 13 bases between the germline ends. The CDR3 nucleotides are TGTGCCAGCAGCTTAGAAGATTTGAGACTCAATCAGCCCCAGCATTTT. Its translation: CASSLEDLRLNQPQHF. Combining the CDR3 with reference TRBV7-8 and TRBJ1-5 gives the whole variable domain GAGVSQSPRYKVAKRGQDVALRCDPISGHVSLFWYQQALGQGPEFLTYFQNEAQLDKSGLPSDRFFAERPEGSVSTLKIQRTQQEDSAVYLCASSLEDLRLNQPQHFGDGTRLSIL.

This chain joins TRBV15 and TRBJ2-5; TRBD2 is a possible D gene (6 bases). Per the germline V gene, CDR1 is LNHNV and CDR2 is YYDKDF (reference sequence). V shed 3 bases and J shed 0 bases, with 11 bases lying between them. This CDR3 region has 15 residues. The CDR3 is CATSRGGANQETQYF. The CDR3 DNA reads as TGTGCCACCAGCAGGGGGGGAGCAAACCAAGAGACCCAGTACTTC.

The chain recombines TRBV4-3 with TRBJ2-1; D might be TRBD2 (6 bases). The germline V and J ends were trimmed by 3 bases and 6 bases, with 9 bases remaining between them. Germline V gene sequence: CDR1 LGHNA, CDR2 YSLEER. The CDR3 covers 13 residues. CDR3 bases: TGCGCCAGCAGCCAGGCCGGGAGCAATGAGCAGTTCTTC. Translating it yields CASSQAGSNEQFF.

The chain recombines TRBV4-3 with TRBJ2-7; unclear D gene. The CDR3 consists of 15 residues. Germline CDR1 LGHNA, CDR2 YSLEER. The ends were cut back, 0 bases at V and 0 bases at J, with 9 bases in the middle. CDR3 amino acids: CASSQEDRYSYEQYF. For the CDR3, the DNA is TGCGCCAGCAGCCAAGAAGATCGGTACTCCTACGAGCAGTACTTC.

The chain links TRBV2 to TRBJ1-1; TRBD1 might be the D (5 bases). Trimming stripped 0 bases from V and 1 base from J, with 9 bases between. This CDR3 region has 15 residues. The germline CDR1 and CDR2 sequences are SNHLY and FYNNEI. CDR3 protein: CASSEAGRENTEAFF. CDR3 DNA sequence: TGTGCCAGCAGTGAAGCCGGCAGGGAGAACACTGAAGCTTTCTTT.

The chain uses TRBV7-2 and TRBJ2-5, with D possibly TRBD2 on 5 matching bases. Per germline, CDR1 SGHTA and CDR2 FQGNSA. CDR3 length: 14 amino acids. V was shortened by 5 bases and J by 5 bases, with 15 bases between the two germline ends. The CDR3 loop is CASSPDPGGETQYF. CDR3 sequence (DNA): TGTGCCAGCAGCCCTGACCCTGGCGGGGAGACCCAGTACTTC.

The chain couples TRBV28 to TRBJ2-5; TRBD2 agrees at 8 bases. The ends lost 3 bases at V and 5 bases at J; junction bases unmatched: 17. The CDR3 covers 18 residues. Germline assignment: CDR1 MDHEN and CDR2 SYDVKM. This chain's CDR3 is CASSFTRRVSGSRETQYF. Written as DNA, the CDR3 is TGTGCCAGCAGTTTCACCAGGAGAGTCAGCGGGAGCCGGGAGACCCAGTACTTC.

By share, this clone counts as medium-sized. This rearrangement joins TRBV7-3 to TRBJ2-2, with 8 positions matching TRBD1. The V gene's germline CDR1 is SGHTA and CDR2 FQGTGA. Unmatched junction bases numbered 4, after V lost 4 bases and J lost 6 bases. This CDR3 spans 14 amino acids. This CDR3 is CASSSSGGPGELFF. CDR3 DNA: TGTGCCAGCAGCTCGTCAGGGGGCCCCGGGGAGCTGTTTTTT.

The V gene is TRBV11-2, the J gene TRBJ1-5, with D uncertain. V shed 2 bases and J shed 5 bases, with 16 bases lying between them. The CDR3 runs to 16 residues. From germline, CDR1 is SGHAT and CDR2 FQNNGV. Here the CDR3 reads CASSLNRTQGDQPQHF. CDR3 sequence (DNA): TGTGCCAGCAGCTTAAATCGCACCCAAGGAGATCAGCCCCAGCATTTT.

V and J are TRBV5-5 and TRBJ1-2, with D maybe TRBD1 (5 bases). Germline V lookup: CDR1 SGHKS, CDR2 YYEKEE (reference sequence). With 3 bases removed from V and 8 bases from J, the gap between germline ends came to 20 bases. The CDR3 contains 15 residues. The CDR3 DNA is TGTGCCAGCAGCTGGGGACGCCGAAGGGAGGAAGGCTACACCTTC. Protein: CASSWGRRREEGYTF.

V is TRBV28 and J is TRBJ1-4; D unclear. Germline values: CDR1 MDHEN, CDR2 SYDVKM. There are 11 residues in the CDR3. V was clipped by 5 bases and J by 6 bases, with 4 bases between them. CDR3 in amino acids: CASSLHEKLFF. The CDR3, as DNA: TGTGCCAGCAGTCTACATGAAAAACTGTTTTTT.